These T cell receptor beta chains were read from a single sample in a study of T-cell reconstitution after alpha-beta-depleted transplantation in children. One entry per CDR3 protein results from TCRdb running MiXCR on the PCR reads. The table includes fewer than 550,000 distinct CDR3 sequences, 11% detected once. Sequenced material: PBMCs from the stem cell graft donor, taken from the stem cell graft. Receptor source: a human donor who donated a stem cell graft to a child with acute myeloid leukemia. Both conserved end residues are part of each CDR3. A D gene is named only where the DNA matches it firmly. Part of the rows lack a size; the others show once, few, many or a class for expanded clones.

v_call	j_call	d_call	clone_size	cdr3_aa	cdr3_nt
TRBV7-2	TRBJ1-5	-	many	CASSRDSVNQPQHF	TGTGCCAGCAGCAGAGACAGCGTCAATCAGCCCCAGCATTTT
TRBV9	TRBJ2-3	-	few	CASSEGHPTDTQYF	TGTGCCAGCAGCGAAGGACACCCCACAGATACGCAGTATTTT
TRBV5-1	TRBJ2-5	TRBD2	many	CASSLRSGGLQETQYF	TGCGCCAGCAGCTTAAGGAGCGGGGGCCTCCAAGAGACCCAGTACTTC
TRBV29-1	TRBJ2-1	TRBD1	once	CSGQGWNEQFF	TGCAGCGGACAGGGTTGGAATGAGCAGTTCTTC
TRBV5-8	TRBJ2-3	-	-	CASSLVPKSNTQYF	TGTGCCAGCAGCTTGGTGCCCAAGTCGAATACGCAGTATTTT
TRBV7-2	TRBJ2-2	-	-	CASSRTTSNTGELFF	TGTGCCAGCAGCCGGACTACTTCGAACACCGGGGAGCTGTTTTTT
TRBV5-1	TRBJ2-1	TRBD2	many	CASSPDPTTSGINNEQFF	TGCGCCAGCAGCCCGGACCCTACTACCAGCGGGATAAACAATGAGCAGTTCTTC
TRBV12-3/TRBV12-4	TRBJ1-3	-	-	CASRPTGFGNTIYF	TGTGCCAGCAGACCGACAGGCTTTGGAAACACCATATATTTT
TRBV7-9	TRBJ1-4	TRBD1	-	CASSPGTGDEKLFF	TGTGCCAGCAGCCCGGGGACAGGGGACGAAAAACTGTTTTTT
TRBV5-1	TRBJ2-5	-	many	CASSLQGIPQETQYF	TGCGCCAGCAGCTTACAGGGAATCCCCCAAGAGACCCAGTACTTC
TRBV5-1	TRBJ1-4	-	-	CASSLAVQGKGEKLFF	TGCGCCAGCAGCTTGGCCGTACAGGGAAAAGGTGAAAAACTGTTTTTT
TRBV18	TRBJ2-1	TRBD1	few	CASSLRQGAERNEQFF	TGTGCCAGCTCGCTCCGACAGGGGGCAGAGAGGAATGAGCAGTTCTTC
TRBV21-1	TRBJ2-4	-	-	CASSNVRLAKNIQYF	TGTGCCAGCAGCAATGTACGGTTAGCCAAAAACATTCAGTACTTC
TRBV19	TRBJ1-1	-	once	CASRHTGTEAFF	TGTGCCAGTAGACATACGGGAACTGAAGCTTTCTTT
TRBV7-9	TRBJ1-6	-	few	CASSPPGHANSPLHF	TGTGCCAGCAGCCCCCCGGGGCACGCTAATTCACCCCTCCACTTT
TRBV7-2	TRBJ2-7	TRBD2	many	CASSSRTSGRTYEQYF	TGTGCCAGCAGCTCCCGGACTAGCGGGAGGACCTACGAGCAGTACTTC
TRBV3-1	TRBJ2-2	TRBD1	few	CASSLRTGAYTGELFF	TGTGCCAGCAGCCTAAGAACAGGGGCCTACACCGGGGAGCTGTTTTTT
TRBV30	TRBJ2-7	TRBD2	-	CAWSHGLAGGSHEQYF	TGTGCCTGGAGCCATGGACTAGCGGGAGGATCCCACGAGCAGTACTTC
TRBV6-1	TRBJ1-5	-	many	CASSRMSNQPQHF	TGTGCCAGCAGCCGTATGAGCAATCAGCCCCAGCATTTT
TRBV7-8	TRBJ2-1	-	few	CASSHSWASHEQFF	TGTGCCAGCAGCCACTCATGGGCCAGCCATGAGCAGTTCTTC
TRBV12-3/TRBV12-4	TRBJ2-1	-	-	CASSLLTSDNEQFF	TGTGCCAGCAGTTTACTGACTTCTGACAATGAGCAGTTCTTC
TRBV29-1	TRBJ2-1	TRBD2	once	CSAVFWTSGNEQFF	TGCAGCGCTGTTTTCTGGACTAGCGGCAATGAGCAGTTCTTC
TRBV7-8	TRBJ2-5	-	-	CASSLLRQRHQETQYF	TGTGCCAGCAGCTTACTTCGGCAGCGGCACCAAGAGACCCAGTACTTC
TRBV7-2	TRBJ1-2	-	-	CASSLGGGILDGYTF	TGTGCCAGCAGCTTAGGAGGGGGGATTTTGGACGGCTACACCTTC
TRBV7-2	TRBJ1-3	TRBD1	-	CASSRDRAGNTIYF	TGTGCCAGCAGCAGGGACAGGGCGGGAAACACCATATATTTT
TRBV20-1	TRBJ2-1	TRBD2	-	CSVAGRAGNEQFF	TGCAGTGTGGCCGGGAGGGCCGGGAATGAGCAGTTCTTC
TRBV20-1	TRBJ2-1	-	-	CSAEFEYNEQFF	TGCAGTGCTGAATTTGAATACAATGAGCAGTTCTTC
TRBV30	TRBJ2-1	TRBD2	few	CAWSVTSGRYEQFF	TGTGCCTGGAGTGTAACTAGCGGGAGGTATGAGCAGTTCTTC
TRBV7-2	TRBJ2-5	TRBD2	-	CASSFRGGPIETQYF	TGTGCCAGCAGCTTTAGGGGAGGGCCGATAGAGACCCAGTACTTC
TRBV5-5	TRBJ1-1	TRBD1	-	CASSMGQGKEAFF	TGTGCCAGCAGCATGGGACAGGGGAAGGAAGCTTTCTTT
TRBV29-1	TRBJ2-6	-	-	CSAPLAGPSGANVLTF	TGCAGCGCCCCTTTGGCAGGCCCCTCTGGGGCCAACGTGCTGACTTTC
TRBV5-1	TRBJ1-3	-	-	CASSPERLSGNTIYF	TGCGCCAGCAGCCCAGAGAGACTCTCTGGAAACACCATATATTTT
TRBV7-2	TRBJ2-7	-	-	CASSQLLVVEQYF	TGTGCCAGCAGCCAACTACTAGTTGTCGAGCAGTACTTC
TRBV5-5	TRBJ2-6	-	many	CASSYGRSSGANVLTF	TGTGCCAGCAGCTACGGACGCTCGTCTGGGGCCAACGTCCTGACTTTC
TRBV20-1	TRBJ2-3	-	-	CSARQDCTDTQYF	TGCAGTGCTAGGCAGGACTGCACAGATACGCAGTATTTT
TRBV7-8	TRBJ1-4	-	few	CASSFDRTRGTTNEKLFF	TGTGCCAGCAGCTTCGACAGGACAAGGGGCACGACTAATGAAAAACTGTTTTTT
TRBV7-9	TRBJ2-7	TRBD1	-	CASSTKDRAYEQYF	TGTGCCAGCAGCACGAAAGACAGGGCCTACGAGCAGTACTTC
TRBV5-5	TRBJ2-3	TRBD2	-	CASRYSGGPGDTQYF	TGTGCCAGCAGATACAGCGGGGGACCCGGAGATACGCAGTATTTT
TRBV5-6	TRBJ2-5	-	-	CASSDRDTIYQETQYF	TGTGCCAGCAGCGACCGGGACACTATCTACCAAGAGACCCAGTACTTC
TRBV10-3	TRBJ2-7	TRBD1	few	CAISGDSREQYF	TGTGCCATCAGTGGGGACAGTAGAGAGCAGTACTTC
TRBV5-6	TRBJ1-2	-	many	CASSFASNYGYTF	TGTGCCAGCAGCTTTGCATCTAACTATGGCTACACCTTC
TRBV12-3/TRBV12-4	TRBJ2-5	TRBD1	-	CASSLGGGTGGQETQYF	TGTGCCAGCAGTTTAGGGGGGGGGACAGGGGGCCAAGAGACCCAGTACTTC
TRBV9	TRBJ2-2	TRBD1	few	CASSAGGVGTGELFF	TGTGCCAGCAGTGCAGGGGGTGTCGGCACCGGGGAGCTGTTTTTT